The 11 T cell receptor beta chains listed next were all sequenced from one sample in a study of neurological immune-mediated disorders. Time point described: longitudinal time-point 1 (baseline). TCRdb used MiXCR to reprocess the 5' RACE reads, holding one entry per CDR3 protein. The table shows 55,000 to 75,000 distinct CDR3 sequences, with approximately 13% occurring only once. Sequencing was carried out using PBMCs. The receptors here all came from a female donor with HTLV-1-associated myelopathy (HAM/TSP).

This clonotype occurred many times. This sequence joins TRBV6-2 or TRBV6-3 and TRBJ1-2; 8 bases agree with TRBD1. CDR3 length: 14 residues. Germline V gene sequence: CDR1 MNHEY, CDR2 SVGEGT. V was clipped by 8 bases and J by 5 bases; unmatched bases: 10. The CDR3 sequence is CASLTWTGLYGYTF. As DNA, the CDR3 is TGTGCCAGCCTTACCTGGACAGGGCTGTATGGCTACACCTTC.

V is TRBV9 and J is TRBJ2-4; 7 nucleotides line up with TRBD1. V lost 5 bases to trimming and J lost 1 base; unmatched junction nucleotides: 6. CDR3 length: 15 residues. Germline V lookup: CDR1 SGDLS, CDR2 YYNGEE. The CDR3 DNA sequence: TGTGCCAGCAGTATGACAGGGAGTGCCAAAAACATTCAGTACTTC. Residues: CASSMTGSAKNIQYF.

This clonotype was observed many times. The chain uses TRBV10-3 and TRBJ1-4; D call uncertain. In germline, CDR1 is ENHRY, CDR2 SYGVKD. The CDR3 has 13 residues. Trimming took 4 bases from V and 8 from J, leaving 11 bases between them. DNA of the CDR3: TGTGCCATCAGTGTGTCGGCATTCGAAAAACTGTTTTTT. Amino acid sequence: CAISVSAFEKLFF.

This clonotype came up a few times. The V gene is TRBV28, the J gene TRBJ2-7, with D tentatively TRBD1 or TRBD2 (6 bases each). The CDR3 sequence is 12 residues long. CDR1 MDHEN and CDR2 SYDVKM come from the germline V gene. V was clipped by 8 bases and J by 9 bases, with 17 bases between them. As DNA, the CDR3 is TGTGCCAGCGGGGGGCCAAATCCGGGGCAGTACTTC. Translated, it gives CASGGPNPGQYF.

Ten or more counts support this clonotype. The chain combines TRBV28 with TRBJ2-3; D gene uncertain. The CDR3 covers 12 residues. Germline V lookup: CDR1 MDHEN, CDR2 SYDVKM. The germline V and J ends were trimmed by 8 bases and 6 bases, with 12 bases remaining between them. The CDR3 region is CASRAPRDTQYF. The CDR3 DNA reads as TGTGCCAGCCGGGCCCCGCGGGATACGCAGTATTTT.

This clonotype was seen at least ten times. CDR3 DNA: TGTGCCAGCAGCCTCGGGACAGGGCCGATAGAGACCCAGTACTTC. Its protein is CASSLGTGPIETQYF. The V call is TRBV7-9, the J call TRBJ2-5; TRBD1 matches at 9 bases. This CDR3 is built from 15 residues. Germline V gene sequence: CDR1 SEHNR, CDR2 FQNEAQ (reference sequence). Trimming cost V 5 bases and J 4 bases; bases outside gene matches: 8.

This clonotype has ten or more counts. The chain links TRBV7-9 to TRBJ2-1, with TRBD2 matching 10 bases. The length of the CDR3 is 15 residues. The V gene end was trimmed by 0 bases and the J gene end by 7 bases; junction bases not matched to a gene: 3. Germline lookup yields CDR1 SEHNR and CDR2 FQNEAQ (reference sequence). CDR3 nucleotide sequence: TGTGCCAGCAGCTTAGCCCTAGCGGGGGTGAATGAGCAGTTCTTC. Protein: CASSLALAGVNEQFF.

The chain joins TRBV29-1 to TRBJ2-3; 7 bases agree with TRBD2. V was pared by 7 bases and J by 0 bases, with 7 bases of the junction left unmatched. CDR1 and CDR2 from the germline V gene are SQVTM and ANQGSEA. CDR3 length: 14 residues. CDR3 protein: CSAGTISSTDTQYF. For the CDR3, the DNA is TGCAGCGCCGGGACTATCTCTAGCACAGATACGCAGTATTTT.

At least ten counts were recorded for this clonotype. V usage is TRBV20-1 and J usage is TRBJ1-2; tentative D call: TRBD1 (6 bases). The CDR3 has 13 amino acids. The germline CDR1 and CDR2 sequences are DFQATT and SNEGSKA (reference sequence). Trimming removed 4 bases at V and 1 base at J, with 10 bases between. For the CDR3, the DNA is TGCAGTGCTATAGCAGGGGTTAACTATGGCTACACCTTC. It codes for CSAIAGVNYGYTF.

At least ten counts were recorded for this clonotype. The chain carries TRBV9 and TRBJ1-2, with D perhaps matching TRBD1 (5 bases). V lost 4 bases and J lost 0, with 13 bases in between. This CDR3 has 15 residues. From germline, CDR1 is SGDLS and CDR2 YYNGEE. The CDR3 spells CASSRGGTTNYGYTF. The CDR3 DNA sequence: TGTGCCAGCAGCCGGGGGGGGACTACTAACTATGGCTACACCTTC. The full variable domain, rest sourced from reference TRBV9 and TRBJ1-2, is DSGVTQTPKHLITATGQRVTLRCSPRSGDLSVYWYQQSLDQGLQFLIQYYNGEERAKGNILERFSAQQFPDLHSELNLSSLELGDSALYFCASSRGGTTNYGYTFGSGTRLTVV.

This clonotype was counted a few times. The V call is TRBV5-1, the J call TRBJ2-5; 8 bases map to TRBD1. This CDR3 has 13 amino acids. Germline V CDR1 and CDR2: SGHRS, YFSETQ. V lost 4 bases to trimming and J lost 4 bases; unmatched junction nucleotides: 3. In nucleotides, the CDR3 is TGCGCCAGCAGCAGTACAGGGGGAGAGACCCAGTACTTC. Protein sequence: CASSSTGGETQYF.